This entry lists 23 T cell receptor beta chains sequenced from one sample in a study of OX40 agonist ivuxolimab in advanced cancers. Data came from immunoSEQ multiplex PCR; TCRdb stores just in-frame clones and leaves some out. The profile shows about 46,000 clones, roughly 88% of them singletons. Sequencing used CD4+ or CD8+ T cells sorted from blood, obtained in a trial of the OX40 agonist ivuxolimab. The receptors originated from an adult with an advanced solid tumor such as melanoma, head and neck, liver or kidney cancer.

The chain is built from TRBV29-1 and TRBJ2-1; D is ambiguous. V shed 8 bases and J shed 8 bases, with 10 bases lying between them. Germline V gene data show CDR1 as SQVTM and CDR2 as ANQGSEA. This CDR3 comprises 10 residues. CDR3 in DNA: TGCAGCCAATCGACTGATGAGCAGTTCTTC. It translates to CSQSTDEQFF.

The J gene is TRBJ2-5, the V gene TRBV7-8; D may be TRBD1 (6 bases). There are 13 residues in the CDR3. Trimming took 3 bases from V and 5 from J, leaving 10 bases between them. CDR1 and CDR2 from the germline V gene are SGHVS and FQNEAQ. CDR3 amino acids: CASSFTGSETQYF. The CDR3 nucleotides are TGTGCCAGCAGCTTTACAGGGTCTGAGACCCAGTACTTC.

A word on this clone: At the DNA level, this CDR3 is encoded by other sequences in the same sample as well. CDR3 amino acids: CASSHRLAGAYNEQFF. In DNA form, the CDR3 reads TGCGCCAGCAGCCATCGACTAGCGGGGGCCTACAATGAGCAGTTCTTC. This chain uses TRBV4-3 with TRBJ2-1; 12 bases align to TRBD2. The germline V gene has CDR1 LGHNA and CDR2 YSLEER. This CDR3 is 16 amino acids long. Trimming took 3 bases from V and 2 from J; bases not matched to a gene: 2.

V gene TRBV7-2 combines with J gene TRBJ2-1; D is undetermined. From germline, CDR1 is SGHTA and CDR2 FQGNSA. CDR3 length equals 15 residues. Deletions cut 0 bases from V and 6 bases from J, with 12 bases between. CDR3 DNA: TGTGCCAGCAGCTTAGCGCTAAGTTCGGGCAATGAGCAGTTCTTC. Its protein is CASSLALSSGNEQFF.

This clone turned up a few times. The genes are TRBV7-8 and TRBJ2-3; 13 bases match TRBD2. V lost 5 bases to trimming and J lost 0 bases; unmatched junction nucleotides: 2. Germline-derived CDR1 and CDR2 are SGHVS and FQNEAQ. This CDR3 comprises 16 residues. CDR3 residues: CASSLGLAGSTDTQYF. The CDR3 DNA follows: TGTGCCAGCAGCCTGGGACTAGCGGGAAGCACAGATACGCAGTATTTT. Drawing the rest from reference TRBV7-8 and TRBJ2-3, the complete variable domain is GAGVSQSPRYKVAKRGQDVALRCDPISGHVSLFWYQQALGQGPEFLTYFQNEAQLDKSGLPSDRFFAERPEGSVSTLKIQRTQQEDSAVYLCASSLGLAGSTDTQYFGPGTRLTVL.

This chain links TRBV6-5 with TRBJ2-5, with TRBD1 as a possible D gene (6 bases). This CDR3 comprises 15 residues. The germline V gene has CDR1 MNHEY and CDR2 SVGAGI. Trimming cost V 1 base and J 5 bases, with 14 bases left between them. The CDR3 DNA reads as TGTGCCAGCAGTTACTTTACAGGGAAGGTGGAGACCCAGTACTTC. It is translated as CASSYFTGKVETQYF.

As to this clone: Sequence at one end of the junction differs from germline and may be a read error. The rearrangement links TRBV7-7 to TRBJ2-5, with D maybe TRBD1 (6 bases). CDR1 is SSHAT and CDR2 is FNYEAQ in the germline V gene (reference sequence). This CDR3 is built from 15 residues. CDR3 DNA: TGTGCTAGCAGCTTAGGGGGTCAGGTTGGTGGGACCCAGTACTTC. Translating it yields CASSLGGQVGGTQYF. Variable domain in full (rest from reference TRBV7-7 and TRBJ2-5): GAGVSQSPRYKVTKRGQDVTLRCDPISSHATLYWYQQALGQGPEFLTYFNYEAQPDKSGLPSDRFSAERPEGSISTLTIQRTEQRDSAMYRCASSLGGQVGGTQYFGPGTRLLVL.

In regard to this clone: Other DNA sequences of this sample code for an identical CDR3. This chain uses TRBV9 with TRBJ1-1; D ambiguous. V lost 0 bases and J lost 0, with 6 bases in between. Germline V CDR1 and CDR2: SGDLS, YYNGEE. This CDR3 is 14 amino acids long. This CDR3 reads CASSVGPMNTEAFF. Here the CDR3 DNA reads TGTGCCAGCAGCGTAGGGCCAATGAACACTGAAGCTTTCTTT. Full variable domain (remainder filled in from reference TRBV9 and TRBJ1-1): DSGVTQTPKHLITATGQRVTLRCSPRSGDLSVYWYQQSLDQGLQFLIQYYNGEERAKGNILERFSAQQFPDLHSELNLSSLELGDSALYFCASSVGPMNTEAFFGQGTRLTVV.

The chain employs TRBV4-1 and TRBJ2-6; 9 nucleotides match TRBD2. Germline V gene lookup returns CDR1 MGHRA and CDR2 YSYEKL. The CDR3 is 19 residues long. Germline trimming cut 4 bases from V and 4 bases from J; bases unmatched to any gene: 14. CDR3 bases: TGCGCCAGCAGCCTTCGTCACCTAGCGGGATCAGCCGGGGCCAACGTCCTGACTTTC. Translation gives CASSLRHLAGSAGANVLTF.

This chain links TRBV30 with TRBJ2-1, with 15 bases aligning to TRBD2. The V gene end was trimmed by 4 bases and the J gene end by 12 bases; junction bases not matched to a gene: 10. Looked up from germline, CDR1 is GTSNPN and CDR2 is SVGIG (reference sequence). This CDR3 region has 15 residues. The CDR3 spells CAWTPKGLAGGRQFF. CDR3 nucleotides: TGTGCCTGGACTCCAAAGGGACTAGCGGGAGGTAGGCAGTTCTTC. Looking up the rest from reference TRBV30 and TRBJ2-1 gives the full variable domain: SQTIHQWPATLVQPVGSPLSLECTVEGTSNPNLYWYRQAAGRGLQLLFYSVGIGQISSEVPQNLSASRPQDRQFILSSKKLLLSDSGFYLCAWTPKGLAGGRQFFGPGTRLTVL.

The gene calls are TRBV20-1 and TRBJ2-1, with D unresolved. With 3 bases removed from V and 6 bases from J, the gap between germline ends came to 6 bases. The CDR3 is 11 residues long. Per the germline V gene, CDR1 is DFQATT and CDR2 is SNEGSKA (reference sequence). The CDR3 loop reads CSARWGNEQFF. The CDR3 DNA reads as TGCAGTGCTAGGTGGGGCAATGAGCAGTTCTTC.

The rearrangement joins TRBV7-8 to TRBJ1-3; tentatively, D is TRBD1 (5 bases). Trimming took 6 bases from V and 2 from J, leaving 14 bases between them. The CDR3 is 15 amino acids. Germline V CDR1 and CDR2: SGHVS, FQNEAQ. The DNA for the CDR3 is TGTGCCAGCAGTTTGACCGTGGGGCCTGGAAACACCATATATTTT. Translated: CASSLTVGPGNTIYF.

The chain employs TRBV10-2 and TRBJ2-5; TRBD2 aligns across 10 bases. The germline V gene encodes CDR1 WSHSY and CDR2 SAAADI. Germline trimming cut 3 bases from V and 5 bases from J; bases unmatched to any gene: 9. This CDR3 has 16 amino acids. CDR3 DNA: TGCGCCAGCAGTGACCCGAGCGGGAGGGCCGGGGAGACCCAGTACTTC. Translated: CASSDPSGRAGETQYF.

This clone came up once. The chain couples TRBV9 to TRBJ1-2, with 9 nucleotides matching TRBD1. Germline CDR1 and CDR2: SGDLS and YYNGEE. Unmatched junction bases numbered 8, after V lost 4 bases and J lost 10 bases. The CDR3 is 13 amino acids. In DNA, the CDR3 is TGTGCCAGCAGCATCCGGACAGGGGAGGACTACACCTTC. Residues: CASSIRTGEDYTF.

This clone was observed a few times. V usage is TRBV6-1 and J usage is TRBJ1-1; no clear D gene. CDR1 and CDR2 from the germline V gene are MNHNS and SASEGT. The CDR3 extends over 11 amino acids. V lost 4 bases, J lost 10 bases, and 10 bases lay in between. The CDR3 sequence is CASSVGKGAFF. The CDR3 region has the DNA TGTGCCAGCAGTGTTGGCAAGGGAGCTTTCTTT.

V gene TRBV15 combines with J gene TRBJ2-7; 7 bases map to TRBD2. Per the germline V gene, CDR1 is LNHNV and CDR2 is YYDKDF (reference sequence). The CDR3 covers 16 residues. The V gene end was trimmed by 1 base and the J gene end by 3 bases; junction bases not matched to a gene: 9. CDR3 DNA: TGTGCCACCAGCAGAGTTTCCCTCCAGCGGGGCTACGAGCAGTACTTC. Its translation is CATSRVSLQRGYEQYF.

The CDR3 protein is CASSPDRVYEQYF. The CDR3 coding sequence is TGTGCCAGCAGCCCGGACAGGGTCTACGAGCAGTACTTC. The V and J genes are TRBV6-6 and TRBJ2-5; 8 bases fit TRBD1. Gene TRBJ2-7 matches the end of the DNA better, so the J call may be wrong. The CDR3 consists of 13 residues. Germline lookup yields CDR1 MNHNY and CDR2 SVGAGI (reference sequence).

The V gene is TRBV30, the J gene TRBJ2-5; perhaps TRBD2 as D (6 bases). Deletions cut 2 bases from V and 3 bases from J, with 10 bases between. The CDR3 is made up of 13 amino acids. Germline lookup yields CDR1 GTSNPN and CDR2 SVGIG (reference sequence). CDR3 residues: CAWSLAGKETQYF. The CDR3 DNA sequence: TGTGCCTGGAGTCTGGCGGGGAAAGAGACCCAGTACTTC. Complete variable domain (other parts from reference TRBV30 and TRBJ2-5): SQTIHQWPATLVQPVGSPLSLECTVEGTSNPNLYWYRQAAGRGLQLLFYSVGIGQISSEVPQNLSASRPQDRQFILSSKKLLLSDSGFYLCAWSLAGKETQYFGPGTRLLVL.

The chain carries TRBV9 and TRBJ2-2, with D unresolved. CDR3 length: 13 amino acids. Germline V gene lookup returns CDR1 SGDLS and CDR2 YYNGEE. Trimming shortened V by 4 bases and J by 8 bases, and 12 bases separated the two germline ends. DNA for the CDR3: TGTGCCAGCAGCCGAAGGGTTCAGGGGGAGCTGTTTTTT. As protein: CASSRRVQGELFF.

The V and J genes are TRBV11-1 and TRBJ1-1, with D perhaps TRBD1 (5 bases). Germline CDR1 is SGHAT and CDR2 is FQDESV (reference sequence). The CDR3 has 15 amino acids. Trimming left V 4 bases short and J 1 base short, with 13 bases between. The CDR3: CASSWARQQNTEAFF. The CDR3 DNA reads as TGTGCCAGCAGCTGGGCCCGACAGCAGAACACTGAAGCTTTCTTT.

The V and J genes are TRBV5-1 and TRBJ2-5, with D perhaps given as TRBD1 or TRBD2 (5 bases each). Trimming left V 0 bases short and J 2 bases short, with 11 bases between. This CDR3 spans 15 amino acids. The germline V gene encodes CDR1 SGHRS and CDR2 YFSETQ. The CDR3 reads CASSLGPGQQETQYF. CDR3 DNA sequence: TGCGCCAGCAGCTTGGGCCCGGGGCAACAAGAGACCCAGTACTTC.

V is TRBV6-5 and J is TRBJ2-4, with 7 bases aligning to TRBD2. This CDR3 has 13 amino acids. Looked up from germline, CDR1 is MNHEY and CDR2 is SVGAGI. Germline trimming cut 5 bases from V and 7 bases from J; bases unmatched to any gene: 5. CDR3 residues: CASSPGGRNIQYF. CDR3 nucleotides: TGTGCCAGCAGTCCGGGGGGAAGGAACATTCAGTACTTC.

V gene TRBV4-1 combines with J gene TRBJ2-7, with TRBD1 matching 9 bases. Germline V CDR1 and CDR2: MGHRA, YSYEKL. The trim removed 1 base at V and 0 bases at J, leaving 4 bases unmatched. The CDR3 length is 16 residues. The CDR3 spells CASSQGGQGSSYEQYF. CDR3 sequence (DNA): TGCGCCAGCAGCCAAGGAGGACAGGGGTCCTCCTACGAGCAGTACTTC.